The 10 T cell receptor beta chains listed next were all sequenced from one sample in a study of shared clonotypes between healthy human individuals. Some clones are missing from TCRdb's copy, which holds only in-frame ones; the method was immunoSEQ multiplex PCR. The sample includes about 500,000 clones, 75% to 80% seen only once; the top ten take around 13%. The sequenced sample was PBMCs. All receptors come from a woman aged 40 to 50 in good health. Some clones in this sample may be carry-over from other donors' samples.

The J gene is TRBJ2-1, the V gene TRBV10-3; D possibly corresponds to TRBD2 (5 bases). V was pared by 7 bases and J by 5 bases, with 9 bases between. This CDR3 spans 12 amino acids. Germline V gene lookup returns CDR1 ENHRY and CDR2 SYGVKD. The CDR3 here is CAITGLHNEQFF. The CDR3 DNA reads as TGTGCCATCACGGGGTTGCACAATGAGCAGTTCTTC.

This chain joins TRBV29-1 and TRBJ2-7, with D unresolved. Trimming shortened V by 0 bases and J by 4 bases, and 10 bases separated the two germline ends. In germline, CDR1 is SQVTM, CDR2 ANQGSEA. This CDR3 is built from 13 residues. The CDR3 bases are TGCAGCGTTGAAGAAACGGCACCTTACGAGCAGTACTTC. The encoded protein is CSVEETAPYEQYF.

J is TRBJ2-7 and V is TRBV11-3; no clear D gene. The CDR3 is 14 residues long. Germline loops: CDR1 SGHNT, CDR2 YENEEA. Deletions cut 0 bases from V and 4 bases from J, with 10 bases between. The CDR3 bases are TGTGCCAGCAGCTTAGATCGATTATTTTACGAGCAGTACTTC. Translating it yields CASSLDRLFYEQYF.

The sample holds many counts of this clone. The chain uses TRBV4-3 and TRBJ2-3; 7 nucleotides agree with TRBD2. The trim removed 1 base at V and 6 bases at J, leaving 7 bases unmatched. The CDR3 is made up of 15 amino acids. Germline V gene lookup returns CDR1 LGHNA and CDR2 YSLEER. CDR3 amino acids: CASSQGRGAGDTQYF. As DNA, the CDR3 is TGCGCCAGCAGCCAAGGTCGGGGAGCGGGGGATACGCAGTATTTT.

V usage is TRBV28 and J usage is TRBJ1-1; no clear D gene. The CDR3 loop spans 16 amino acids. V gave up 5 bases and J gave up 0 bases, with 16 bases separating them. Germline V CDR1 and CDR2: MDHEN, SYDVKM. The CDR3 protein is CASSKKGRRMNTEAFF. CDR3 in DNA: TGTGCCAGCAGTAAGAAGGGCCGTCGGATGAACACTGAAGCTTTCTTT. The whole variable domain, remainder taken from reference TRBV28 and TRBJ1-1, is DVKVTQSSRYLVKRTGEKVFLECVQDMDHENMFWYRQDPGLGLRLIYFSYDVKMKEKGDIPEGYSVSREKKERFSLILESASTNQTSMYLCASSKKGRRMNTEAFFGQGTRLTVV.

A word on this clone: A much larger clone lies one base from this, so it may be a read error. Because the CDR3 is missing its conserved closing phenylalanine or tryptophan, this is likely a read error. The rearrangement links TRBV5-6 to TRBJ1-1, with D unresolved. The CDR3 covers 14 residues. CDR1 is SGHDT and CDR2 is YYEEEE in the germline V gene. The V end lost 1 base, the J end lost 2 bases, and 9 bases lay between the germline ends. The CDR3 coding sequence is TGTGCCAGCAGCTTGCTTCCCCCAAACACTGAAGCTTTCCTT. Protein sequence: CASSLLPPNTEAFL.

In DNA form, the CDR3 reads TGCAGCGTGGGAGGGTACTTCAATGAGCAGTTCTTC. Translating it yields CSVGGYFNEQFF. The J gene is TRBJ2-1, the V gene TRBV29-1; 7 bases match TRBD2. Trimming took 6 bases from V and 6 from J; bases not matched to a gene: 5. Germline loops: CDR1 SQVTM, CDR2 ANQGSEA. The length of the CDR3 is 12 residues.

The chain employs TRBV28 and TRBJ2-5; D possibly uses TRBD1 or TRBD2 (6 bases each). This CDR3 region has 13 residues. Between the trimmed V and J ends, which lost 6 bases and 7 bases, there was a span of 15 bases. CDR1 is MDHEN and CDR2 is SYDVKM in the germline V gene. The CDR3 loop is CASRQGGAGTQYF. DNA of the CDR3: TGTGCCAGCAGACAGGGAGGCGCAGGGACCCAGTACTTC.

The gene calls are TRBV7-9 and TRBJ1-1; D unresolved. V lost 5 bases and J lost 5, with 12 bases in between. This CDR3 is built from 13 residues. Germline V gives CDR1 SEHNR, CDR2 FQNEAQ (reference sequence). CDR3 coding DNA: TGTGCCAGCAGCGTCATTCCGAGGACTGAAGCTTTCTTT. This gives the protein CASSVIPRTEAFF.

The CDR3 nucleotides are TGTGCCAGCAGCTTGACATTTAAGGGCACCAATGAGCAGTTCTTC. This gives the protein CASSLTFKGTNEQFF. This sequence joins TRBV5-4 and TRBJ2-1; D unclear. The CDR3 is 15 amino acids. Trimming took off 1 base at V and 6 bases at J, with 14 bases between the two ends. CDR1 is SGHNT, CDR2 YYREEE, per germline (reference sequence).